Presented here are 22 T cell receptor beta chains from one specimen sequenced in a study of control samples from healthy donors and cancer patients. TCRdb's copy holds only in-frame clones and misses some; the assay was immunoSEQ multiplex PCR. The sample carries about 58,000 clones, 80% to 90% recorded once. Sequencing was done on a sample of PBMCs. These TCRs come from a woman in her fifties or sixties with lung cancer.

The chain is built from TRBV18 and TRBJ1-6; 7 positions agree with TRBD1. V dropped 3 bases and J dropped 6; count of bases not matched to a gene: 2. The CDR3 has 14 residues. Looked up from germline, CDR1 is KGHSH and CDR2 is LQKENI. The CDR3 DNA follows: TGTGCCAGCTCACCCGGACAGGTTAATTCACCCCTCCACTTT. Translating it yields CASSPGQVNSPLHF.

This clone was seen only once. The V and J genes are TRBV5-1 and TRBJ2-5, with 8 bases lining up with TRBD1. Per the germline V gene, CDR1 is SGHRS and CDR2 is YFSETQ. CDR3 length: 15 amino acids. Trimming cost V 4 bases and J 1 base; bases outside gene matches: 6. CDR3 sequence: CASSGQGYPQETQYF. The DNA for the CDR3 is TGCGCCAGCAGCGGACAGGGATACCCCCAAGAGACCCAGTACTTC. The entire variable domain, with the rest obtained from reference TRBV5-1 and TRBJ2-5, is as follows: KAGVTQTPRYLIKTRGQQVTLSCSPISGHRSVSWYQQTPGQGLQFLFEYFSETQRNKGNFPGRFSGRQFSNSRSEMNVSTLELGDSALYLCASSGQGYPQETQYFGPGTRLLVL.

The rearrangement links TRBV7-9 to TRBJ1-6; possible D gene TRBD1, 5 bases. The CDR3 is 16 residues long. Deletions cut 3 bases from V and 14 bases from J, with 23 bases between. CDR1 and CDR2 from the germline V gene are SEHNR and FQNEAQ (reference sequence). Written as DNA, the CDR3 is TGTGCCAGCAGCTTCACCGGGACCACTACTAAATTCACCCTCCACTTT. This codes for CASSFTGTTTKFTLHF.

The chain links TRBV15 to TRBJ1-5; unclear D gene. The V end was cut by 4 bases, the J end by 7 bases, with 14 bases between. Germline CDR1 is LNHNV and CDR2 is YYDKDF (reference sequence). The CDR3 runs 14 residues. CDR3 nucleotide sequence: TGTGCCACCAGCATGGATCGGCTCGGGCAGCCCCAGCATTTT. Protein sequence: CATSMDRLGQPQHF. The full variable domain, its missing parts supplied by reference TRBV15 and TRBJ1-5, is DAMVIQNPRYQVTQFGKPVTLSCSQTLNHNVMYWYQQKSSQAPKLLFHYYDKDFNNEADTPDNFQSRRPNTSFCFLDIRSPGLGDTAMYLCATSMDRLGQPQHFGDGTRLSIL.

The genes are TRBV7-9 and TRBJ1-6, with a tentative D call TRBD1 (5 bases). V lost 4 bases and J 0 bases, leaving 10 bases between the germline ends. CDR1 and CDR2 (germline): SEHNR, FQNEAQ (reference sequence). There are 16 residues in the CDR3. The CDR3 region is CASSWGGDSYNSPLHF. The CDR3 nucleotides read TGTGCCAGCAGCTGGGGCGGCGACTCCTATAATTCACCCCTCCACTTT.

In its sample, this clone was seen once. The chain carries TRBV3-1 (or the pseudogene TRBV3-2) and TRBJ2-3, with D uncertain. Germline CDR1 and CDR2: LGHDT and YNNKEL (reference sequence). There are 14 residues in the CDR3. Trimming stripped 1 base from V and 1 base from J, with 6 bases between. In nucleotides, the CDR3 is TGTGCCAGCAGCCAAGGTCACGGCACAGATACGCAGTATTTT. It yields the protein CASSQGHGTDTQYF.

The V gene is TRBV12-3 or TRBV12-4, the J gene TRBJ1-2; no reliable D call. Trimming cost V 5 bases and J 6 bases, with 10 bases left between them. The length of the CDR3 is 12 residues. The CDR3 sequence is CASSQARHGYTF. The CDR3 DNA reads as TGTGCCAGCAGTCAGGCAAGGCATGGCTACACCTTC.

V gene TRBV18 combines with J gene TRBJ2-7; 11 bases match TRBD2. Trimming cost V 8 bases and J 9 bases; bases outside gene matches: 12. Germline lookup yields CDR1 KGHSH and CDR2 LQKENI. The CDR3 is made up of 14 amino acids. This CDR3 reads CASTTSGMLGGQYF. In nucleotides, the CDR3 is TGTGCCAGCACGACTAGCGGGATGCTAGGGGGGCAGTACTTC.

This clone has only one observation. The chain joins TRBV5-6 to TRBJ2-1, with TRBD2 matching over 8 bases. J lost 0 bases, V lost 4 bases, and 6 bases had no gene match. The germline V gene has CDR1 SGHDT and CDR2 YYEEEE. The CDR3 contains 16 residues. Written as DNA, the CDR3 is TGTGCCAGCAGCCGGGAGGGACTCCACTCCTACAATGAGCAGTTCTTC. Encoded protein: CASSREGLHSYNEQFF.

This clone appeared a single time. Written as DNA, the CDR3 is TGTGCCAGCAGCTTTTTTTTTGGGACTAGCGGGGGGAACACAGATACGCAGTATTTT. This sequence encodes CASSFFFGTSGGNTDTQYF. The V and J genes are TRBV13 and TRBJ2-3; 15 bases fit TRBD2. The V gene end was trimmed by 3 bases and the J gene end by 2 bases; junction bases not matched to a gene: 9. The CDR3 length is 19 residues. The germline V gene encodes CDR1 PRHDT and CDR2 FYEKMQ (reference sequence).

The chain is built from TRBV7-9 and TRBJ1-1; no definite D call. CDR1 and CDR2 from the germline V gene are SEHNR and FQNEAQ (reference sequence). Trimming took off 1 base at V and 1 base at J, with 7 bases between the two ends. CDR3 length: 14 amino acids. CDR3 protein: CASSLGLPNTEAFF. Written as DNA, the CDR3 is TGTGCCAGCAGCTTAGGACTGCCGAACACTGAAGCTTTCTTT.

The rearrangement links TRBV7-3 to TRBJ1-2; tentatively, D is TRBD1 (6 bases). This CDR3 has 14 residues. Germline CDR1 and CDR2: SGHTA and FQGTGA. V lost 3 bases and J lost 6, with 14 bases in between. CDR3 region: CASSFSSQGDGYTF. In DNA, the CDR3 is TGTGCCAGCAGCTTTTCGTCACAGGGTGATGGCTACACCTTC.

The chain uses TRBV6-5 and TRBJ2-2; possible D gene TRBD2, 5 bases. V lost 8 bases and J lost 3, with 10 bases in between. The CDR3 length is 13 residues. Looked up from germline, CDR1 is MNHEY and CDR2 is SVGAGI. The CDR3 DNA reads TGTGCCAGCGGCCGGGGAGACACCGGGGAGCTGTTTTTT. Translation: CASGRGDTGELFF.

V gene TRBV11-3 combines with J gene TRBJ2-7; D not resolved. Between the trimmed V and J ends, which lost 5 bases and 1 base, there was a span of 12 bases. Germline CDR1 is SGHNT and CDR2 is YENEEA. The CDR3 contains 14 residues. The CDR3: CASSATGSSYEQYF. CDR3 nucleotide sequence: TGTGCCAGCAGCGCTACCGGATCTTCCTACGAGCAGTACTTC.

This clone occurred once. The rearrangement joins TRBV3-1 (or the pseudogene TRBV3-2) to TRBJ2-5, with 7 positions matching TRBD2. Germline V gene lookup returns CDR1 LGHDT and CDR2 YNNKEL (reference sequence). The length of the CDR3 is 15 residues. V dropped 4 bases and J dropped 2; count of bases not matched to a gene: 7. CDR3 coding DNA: TGTGCCAGCAGCCGGGGAGCGGGGCCACAAGAGACCCAGTACTTC. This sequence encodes CASSRGAGPQETQYF.

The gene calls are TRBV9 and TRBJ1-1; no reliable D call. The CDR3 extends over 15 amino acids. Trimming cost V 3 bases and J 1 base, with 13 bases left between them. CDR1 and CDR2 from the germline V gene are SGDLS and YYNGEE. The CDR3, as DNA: TGTGCCAGCAGCGGACGGGGTTTCTCGAACACTGAAGCTTTCTTT. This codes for CASSGRGFSNTEAFF.

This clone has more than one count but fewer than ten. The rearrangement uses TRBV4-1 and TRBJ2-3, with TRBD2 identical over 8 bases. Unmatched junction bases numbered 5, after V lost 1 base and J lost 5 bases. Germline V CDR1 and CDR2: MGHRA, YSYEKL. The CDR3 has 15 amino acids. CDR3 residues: CASSQVIGTRDTQYF. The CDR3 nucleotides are TGCGCCAGCAGCCAAGTTATTGGGACTAGAGATACGCAGTATTTT.

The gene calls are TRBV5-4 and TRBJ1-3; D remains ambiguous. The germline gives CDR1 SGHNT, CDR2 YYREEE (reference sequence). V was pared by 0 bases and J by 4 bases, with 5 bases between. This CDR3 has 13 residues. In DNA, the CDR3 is TGTGCCAGCAGCTTGGAGCGAGGAAACACCATATATTTT. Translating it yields CASSLERGNTIYF.

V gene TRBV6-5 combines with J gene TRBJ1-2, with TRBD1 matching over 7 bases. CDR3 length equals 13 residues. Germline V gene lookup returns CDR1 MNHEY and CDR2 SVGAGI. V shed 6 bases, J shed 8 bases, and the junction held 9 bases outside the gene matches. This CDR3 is CASRLGGTDGYTF. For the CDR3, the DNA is TGTGCCAGCAGACTAGGGGGGACAGACGGCTACACCTTC.

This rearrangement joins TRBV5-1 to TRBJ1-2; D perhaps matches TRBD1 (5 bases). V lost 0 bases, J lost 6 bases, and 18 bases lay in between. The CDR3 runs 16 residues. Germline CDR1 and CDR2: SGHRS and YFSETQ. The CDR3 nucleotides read TGCGCCAGCAGCTTGGCCTTTTTTGGCAGGGATCATGGCTACACCTTC. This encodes CASSLAFFGRDHGYTF.

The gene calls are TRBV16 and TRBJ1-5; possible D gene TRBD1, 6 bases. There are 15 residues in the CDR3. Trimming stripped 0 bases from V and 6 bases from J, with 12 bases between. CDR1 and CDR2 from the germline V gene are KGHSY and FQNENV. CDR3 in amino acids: CASSQSTQGGQPQHF. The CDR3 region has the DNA TGTGCCAGCAGCCAATCCACACAGGGCGGTCAGCCCCAGCATTTT.

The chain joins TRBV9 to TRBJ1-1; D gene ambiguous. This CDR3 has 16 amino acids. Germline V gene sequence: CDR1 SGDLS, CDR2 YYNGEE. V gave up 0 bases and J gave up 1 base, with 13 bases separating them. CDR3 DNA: TGTGCCAGCAGCGTAGGAAGTTGGCAGAAGAACACTGAAGCTTTCTTT. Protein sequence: CASSVGSWQKNTEAFF.